These T cell receptor beta chains were read from a single sample in a study of neurological immune-mediated disorders. TCRdb re-called the 5' RACE reads with MiXCR, one entry per CDR3 protein. The profile shows 35,000 to 45,000 distinct CDR3 sequences, around a tenth of them singletons. Source material: CD4+ T cells from blood. Every receptor here comes from a woman in her 30s with HTLV-1-associated myelopathy (HAM/TSP). The CDR3 runs from the conserved cysteine through the conserved F or W. Each record gives: V gene, clone size, D gene, J gene, CDR3 protein, CDR3 DNA. D genes are given only for firm matches. Clone size is shown for a subset of rows, as once, few, many or a class of expanded clone.

>TRBV20-1|many|-|TRBJ1-4
CSARDITLISWDEKLFF
TGCAGTGCTAGAGATATTACACTCATCAGTTGGGATGAAAAACTGTTTTTT
>TRBV20-1|many|-|TRBJ1-2
CSASSQGRNYGYTF
TGCAGTGCTAGCTCACAGGGCCGTAACTATGGCTACACCTTC
>TRBV6-6|many|-|TRBJ2-2
CASSYPPERVNTGELFF
TGTGCCAGCAGTTACCCACCCGAGCGAGTTAACACCGGGGAGCTGTTTTTT
>TRBV18|many|-|TRBJ2-3
CASSPQAASTDTQYF
TGTGCCAGCTCACCACAGGCGGCTAGCACAGATACGCAGTATTTT
>TRBV6-1|-|TRBD1|TRBJ1-1
CASRTGPDTEAFF
TGTGCCAGCAGGACAGGGCCTGACACTGAAGCTTTCTTT
>TRBV19|many|-|TRBJ2-6
CASSISGAGANVLTF
TGTGCCAGTAGTATATCAGGGGCTGGGGCCAACGTCCTGACTTTC
>TRBV4-2|many|-|TRBJ2-3
CASSQVTNTDTQYF
TGTGCCAGCAGCCAAGTTACTAACACAGATACGCAGTATTTT
>TRBV5-4|many|TRBD1|TRBJ1-2
CASSLGGGNGYTF
TGTGCCAGCAGCTTAGGAGGGGGCAATGGCTACACCTTC
>TRBV5-1|many|-|TRBJ1-1
CASSLLGNTEAFF
TGCGCCAGCAGCTTGCTAGGTAACACTGAAGCTTTCTTT
>TRBV5-1|medium-sized|-|TRBJ2-3
CASSLDASVRTDTQYF
TGCGCCAGCAGCTTGGACGCTAGCGTACGCACAGATACGCAGTATTTT
>TRBV4-2|many|-|TRBJ2-3
CASSQAVGRRGDTQYF
TGTGCCAGCAGCCAAGCAGTTGGACGTAGAGGAGATACGCAGTATTTT